The T cell receptor (beta chain) under discussion was sequenced for a study of blood T cells in healthy people across ages. This clonotype was picked up a small number of times. Its specificity is unknown. Study results and limitations: Per million T cells, TCR beta diversity dropped roughly linearly as age increased.

V dropped 8 bases and J dropped 10 bases, with 12 bases sitting between them. Germline V gene lookup returns CDR1 SGHTA and CDR2 FQGNSA. The CDR3 covers 12 residues. PCR was performed a second time for about 7 to 11 cycles using a sample-barcoded 5' primer and a J-beta primer mix. Through a template-switch adaptor with 12 random nucleotides, each cDNA molecule received a tag. Any given sample supplied a minimum of 3 million CDR3-containing paired-end reads. TCRdb fed the 5' RACE reads into MiXCR, producing one record per CDR3 protein. The sample carries roughly 800,000 distinct CDR3 sequences, about three fifths recorded once. In each sample, at least 7 million PBMCs were isolated.

The chain couples TRBV7-2 to TRBJ1-6; a weak D match, TRBD1 (5 bases). The source of this sequence is a man aged 25-40 years in good health. The sequencing sample was made of blood. The CDR3 loop is CASGDGMSPLHF. CDR3 coding DNA: TGTGCCAGCGGGGACGGTATGTCACCCCTCCACTTT.